These 10 T cell receptor beta chains were sequenced from one sample in a study of cytomegalovirus exposure and HLA in healthy donors. The PCR ran on 60 Vbeta and 13 Jbeta primers. The repertoire was sequenced with immunoSEQ multiplex PCR; TCRdb's copy has only in-frame clones and lacks some. The repertoire consists of 75,000 to 95,000 clones, with more than 80% occurring once and the leading ten covering 2.3%. Sequencing used PBMCs. These receptors were obtained from a man aged 18 to 30 in good health and CMV-seronegative.

The J gene is TRBJ2-7, the V gene TRBV6-1; 14 bases are a match to TRBD2. Per the germline V gene, CDR1 is MNHNS and CDR2 is SASEGT. V trimming: 7 bases; J trimming: 5 bases; junction bases outside the gene matches: 7. This CDR3 has 15 residues. The CDR3 DNA reads TGTGCCAGCACGGCAGGGACTAGCGGGGGTAACGAGCAGTACTTC. Residues: CASTAGTSGGNEQYF.

V usage is TRBV9 and J usage is TRBJ1-1, with D possibly matching TRBD1 (5 bases). V shed 2 bases and J shed 3 bases, with 11 bases lying between them. CDR3 length: 14 amino acids. Germline-derived CDR1 and CDR2 are SGDLS and YYNGEE. The DNA of the CDR3 is TGTGCCAGCAGCGTTGGCGGGGGGGACACTGAAGCTTTCTTT. Protein product: CASSVGGGDTEAFF.

J is TRBJ1-3 and V is TRBV4-1, with a possible D match to TRBD1 (5 bases). This CDR3 contains 17 residues. The V end lost 3 bases, the J end lost 0 bases, and 15 bases lay between the germline ends. Germline CDR1 and CDR2: MGHRA and YSYEKL. CDR3 sequence reads: CASSQATTDVSGNTIYF. The CDR3 nucleotides read TGCGCCAGCAGCCAGGCAACGACAGACGTCTCTGGAAACACCATATATTTT.

This chain uses TRBV10-2 with TRBJ2-7; D ambiguous. From germline, CDR1 is WSHSY and CDR2 SAAADI. CDR3 size: 12 residues. Trimming left V 6 bases short and J 1 base short, with 7 bases between. As DNA, the CDR3 is TGCGCCAGCAGACAGAGTTCCTACGAGCAGTACTTC. It codes for CASRQSSYEQYF.

This clone was observed a few times. This sequence joins TRBV18 and TRBJ2-7; D may be TRBD2 (6 bases). The CDR3 has 13 residues. The germline CDR1 and CDR2 sequences are KGHSH and LQKENI. V was pared by 6 bases and J by 6 bases, with 15 bases between. The CDR3 region is CASSQGGVGEQYF. The CDR3, as DNA: TGTGCCAGCTCCCAAGGCGGGGTGGGCGAGCAGTACTTC.

The rearrangement uses TRBV28 and TRBJ1-6; D gene unclear. Trimming took 4 bases from V and 5 from J, leaving 12 bases between them. CDR1 is MDHEN, CDR2 SYDVKM, per germline. The CDR3 covers 15 residues. Written as DNA, the CDR3 is TGTGCCAGCAGTTGGCGGGCACCCAATAATTCACCCCTCCACTTT. Translated, it gives CASSWRAPNNSPLHF.

The chain has TRBV30 and TRBJ1-2, with D possibly TRBD1 on 6 matching bases. Per the germline V gene, CDR1 is GTSNPN and CDR2 is SVGIG (reference sequence). Trimming took 3 bases from V and 0 from J, leaving 11 bases between them. There are 14 residues in the CDR3. DNA for the CDR3: TGTGCCTGGAGGACAGGACGGGCTAACTATGGCTACACCTTC. Amino acid sequence: CAWRTGRANYGYTF.

This clone was seen only once. The gene calls are TRBV7-2 and TRBJ2-7; 14 bases fit TRBD2. V trimming: 3 bases; J trimming: 2 bases; junction bases outside the gene matches: 6. From germline, CDR1 is SGHTA and CDR2 FQGNSA. The CDR3 runs to 17 residues. DNA for the CDR3: TGTGCCAGCAGCTTCGGGACTAGCGGGAGAGCCGCCTACGAGCAGTACTTC. This gives the protein CASSFGTSGRAAYEQYF. The full variable domain, its missing parts supplied by reference TRBV7-2 and TRBJ2-7, is GAGVSQSPSNKVTEKGKDVELRCDPISGHTALYWYRQSLGQGLEFLIYFQGNSAPDKSGLPSDRFSAERTGGSVSTLTIQRTQQEDSAVYLCASSFGTSGRAAYEQYFGPGTRLTVT.

This sequence joins TRBV9 and TRBJ2-5; D may be TRBD1 (5 bases). This CDR3 has 14 amino acids. Trimming cost V 0 bases and J 5 bases, with 11 bases left between them. CDR1 is SGDLS, CDR2 YYNGEE, per germline. The CDR3 DNA sequence: TGTGCCAGCAGCGTAGCGTCTGGGGCTGAGACCCAGTACTTC. This sequence encodes CASSVASGAETQYF. The entire variable domain, with the rest obtained from reference TRBV9 and TRBJ2-5, is as follows: DSGVTQTPKHLITATGQRVTLRCSPRSGDLSVYWYQQSLDQGLQFLIQYYNGEERAKGNILERFSAQQFPDLHSELNLSSLELGDSALYFCASSVASGAETQYFGPGTRLLVL.

A word on this clone: This sample also contains other DNA sequences that code for the same CDR3. The chain couples TRBV28 to TRBJ2-2; possibly TRBD1 for D (6 bases). V dropped 6 bases and J dropped 6 bases, with 11 bases sitting between them. The CDR3 extends over 13 amino acids. Germline CDR1 is MDHEN and CDR2 is SYDVKM. The CDR3 nucleotides are TGTGCCAGCAGCCTCCAGGGGTCCGGGGAGCTGTTTTTT. Its protein product is CASSLQGSGELFF.